This T cell receptor beta chain was identified during a study of regulatory T cells in long-lasting Graves disease. Points on this clonotype: Antigen: not known.

The CDR3 totals 16 residues. Germline values: CDR1 MDHEN, CDR2 SYDVKM. The junction had 7 bases not matched to a gene; V was cut back by 5 bases and J by 4 bases. HTBI primers from iRepertoire and Arm-PCR of CDR3 regions yielded the TCR beta libraries. MiXCR, run by TCRdb on the multiplex PCR reads, gives a single entry per CDR3 protein. The sample includes 500,000 to 700,000 distinct CDR3 sequences, 15% to 20% of them seen just once. Regarding the study as a whole: The work looked only at peripheral blood and did not look at thyroid tissue.

Noted time point: newly diagnosed GD, antithyroid drugs for less than 3 months. After RNA was extracted from PBMCs, the TCR library was made from it. These records were also assigned to another study, of T cells in Graves' hyperthyroidism and ophthalmopathy. Turning to that study: A set of HTBI primers served as the primers for a first-round RT-PCR of the TCR CDR3.

This clonotype was sampled from a young woman with Graves disease. The V and J genes are TRBV28 and TRBJ2-2, with 10 bases that match TRBD2. The sample here was peripheral blood mononuclear cells (PBMCs), taken at new diagnosis, from a patient treated with antithyroid drugs. CDR3 protein: CASSPWEREGTGELFF. CDR3 bases: TGTGCCAGCAGTCCCTGGGAGCGGGAGGGCACCGGGGAGCTGTTTTTT.